These 9 T cell receptor beta chains originate from one sample sequenced in a study of blood T cell repertoires in COVID-19. This table comes from immunoSEQ multiplex PCR, and its TCRdb copy is limited to in-frame clones, with some not included. This table holds about 220,000 clones, 75% to 85% found once. Sequencing was carried out using peripheral blood. The origin of the receptors is a woman aged 70-85 years with COVID-19, enrolled during active disease.

As for this clone: The sample contains more than one DNA sequence encoding this CDR3. The chain employs TRBV5-1 and TRBJ1-5; TRBD1 agrees at 7 bases. Germline V CDR1 and CDR2: SGHRS, YFSETQ. The CDR3 contains 14 residues. V shed 4 bases, J shed 2 bases, and the junction held 3 bases outside the gene matches. The DNA of the CDR3 is TGCGCCAGCAGCCCAGGGACAGGCAATCAGCCCCAGCATTTT. It encodes CASSPGTGNQPQHF. Combining the CDR3 with reference TRBV5-1 and TRBJ1-5 gives the whole variable domain KAGVTQTPRYLIKTRGQQVTLSCSPISGHRSVSWYQQTPGQGLQFLFEYFSETQRNKGNFPGRFSGRQFSNSRSEMNVSTLELGDSALYLCASSPGTGNQPQHFGDGTRLSIL.

V is TRBV28 and J is TRBJ1-5; no clear D gene. Trimming pared 8 bases from V and 4 bases from J, leaving 24 bases between. CDR1 is MDHEN and CDR2 is SYDVKM in the germline V gene. The CDR3 covers 17 residues. The DNA for the CDR3 is TGTGCCAGCCTTCCTTCGCTCGGGATCGGAGGGAATCAGCCCCAGCATTTT. It codes for CASLPSLGIGGNQPQHF. Full variable domain (outside the CDR3, taken from reference TRBV28 and TRBJ1-5): DVKVTQSSRYLVKRTGEKVFLECVQDMDHENMFWYRQDPGLGLRLIYFSYDVKMKEKGDIPEGYSVSREKKERFSLILESASTNQTSMYLCASLPSLGIGGNQPQHFGDGTRLSIL.

The chain's CDR3 is CAWTQGFGNTIYF. The CDR3 DNA sequence: TGTGCCTGGACGCAGGGCTTCGGAAACACCATATATTTT. This sequence joins TRBV30 and TRBJ1-3; a possible D gene is TRBD1 (5 bases). The CDR3 consists of 13 residues. CDR1 is GTSNPN and CDR2 is SVGIG in the germline V gene (reference sequence). V was clipped by 4 bases and J by 4 bases, with 11 bases between them.

This clone was recorded once. The CDR3 region has the DNA TGTGCCAGCAGTCTTGCGGGAGTAACCGGGGAGCTGTTTTTT. Residues: CASSLAGVTGELFF. This chain links TRBV27 with TRBJ2-2; TRBD2 aligns across 7 bases. V dropped 5 bases and J dropped 5; count of bases not matched to a gene: 5. Germline CDR1 reads MNHEY; CDR2 reads SMNVEV (reference sequence). The CDR3 spans 14 residues.

V and J are TRBV14 and TRBJ1-4; 8 nucleotides align to TRBD1. The CDR3 is made up of 14 amino acids. J lost 7 bases, V lost 6 bases, and 7 bases had no gene match. Per the germline V gene, CDR1 is SGHDN and CDR2 is FVKESK. Written as DNA, the CDR3 is TGTGCCAGCAGGCGGACAGGGATGGGTGAAAAACTGTTTTTT. Translation gives CASRRTGMGEKLFF.

This clone was found a few times. The V gene is TRBV7-9, the J gene TRBJ2-3; 9 positions agree with TRBD2. The CDR3 is 17 amino acids. After removal of 5 bases from V and 5 bases from J, the junction contained 14 bases not matched to a gene. Germline V gene lookup returns CDR1 SEHNR and CDR2 FQNEAQ (reference sequence). CDR3 sequence (DNA): TGTGCCAGCAGCCCGATATGGGGGGGACTAGCCGAAGATACGCAGTATTTT. Residues: CASSPIWGGLAEDTQYF.

The J gene is TRBJ2-1, the V gene TRBV10-1; 7 nucleotides agree with TRBD1. Germline loops: CDR1 WNHNN, CDR2 SYGVQD (reference sequence). The CDR3 runs to 13 residues. V lost 4 bases, J lost 8 bases, and 5 bases stayed unmatched. The CDR3 bases are TGCGCCAGCAGTGGCCCGACAGGGCATGAGCAGTTCTTC. It yields the protein CASSGPTGHEQFF.

The gene calls are TRBV18 and TRBJ2-1, with 10 bases identical to TRBD2. This CDR3 has 16 amino acids. V lost 3 bases to trimming and J lost 6 bases; unmatched junction nucleotides: 8. Germline V lookup: CDR1 KGHSH, CDR2 LQKENI. Written as DNA, the CDR3 is TGTGCCAGCTCACCGAACCTAGCGGGAGTCTCCAATGAGCAGTTCTTC. It encodes CASSPNLAGVSNEQFF.

CDR3 bases: TGTGCCTGGAGTCGGAGCGGACAAGAGACCCAGTACTTC. Protein: CAWSRSGQETQYF. The V and J genes are TRBV30 and TRBJ2-5, with a weak D call TRBD2 (5 bases). The V and J ends lost 2 bases and 2 bases respectively, with 9 bases between them. This CDR3 spans 13 amino acids. Germline CDR1 is GTSNPN and CDR2 is SVGIG (reference sequence).